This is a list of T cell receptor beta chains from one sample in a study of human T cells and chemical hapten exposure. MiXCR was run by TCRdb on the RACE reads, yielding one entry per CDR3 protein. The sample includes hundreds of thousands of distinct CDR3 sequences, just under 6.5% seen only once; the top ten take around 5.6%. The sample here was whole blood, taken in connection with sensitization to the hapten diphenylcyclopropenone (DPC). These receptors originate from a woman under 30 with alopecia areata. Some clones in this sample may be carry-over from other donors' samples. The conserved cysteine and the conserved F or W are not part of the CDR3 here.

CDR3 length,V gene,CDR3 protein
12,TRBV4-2,ASSPAWADNEQF
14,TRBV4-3,ASSQELEGGGQPQH
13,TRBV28,ASSYQGFSTDTQY
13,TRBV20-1,SARSLQGAENIQY
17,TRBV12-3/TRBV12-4,ASSLYGTSGVTDTDTQY
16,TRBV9,ASSVGINWEGRADTQY
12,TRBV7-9,ASSSDIQGKRAF
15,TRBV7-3,ASSLTGGFNLNTEAF
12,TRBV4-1,ASSQEDGGTEAF
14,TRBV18,ASSPVVGHNAYEQY
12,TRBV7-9,ASTKSQYNSPLH
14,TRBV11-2,ASSFKGQRQQETQY
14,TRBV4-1,ASSQETWDSSYEQY
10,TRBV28,ASSFPSGVLF
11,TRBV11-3,ASSFVDRGEQY
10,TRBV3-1,ASSPTGTEQY
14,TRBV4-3,ASSLGTGATSYEQY
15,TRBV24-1,ATSDLDRDLGPYEQY
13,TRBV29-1,SVAGDIPGPTEAF
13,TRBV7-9,ASSLPGHVYNEQF
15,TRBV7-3,ASSLGGSSSNTGELF
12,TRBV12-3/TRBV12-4,ASSWKGGANVLT
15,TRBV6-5,ASSPKANMYSNQPQH
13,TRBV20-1,SARRLAGLQETQY
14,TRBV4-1,ASSQGYGTGGWEQY
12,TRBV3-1,ASIASGGGYGYT
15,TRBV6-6,ASRVLGSGYSNQPQH
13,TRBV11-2,ASSLGIRTTDTQY
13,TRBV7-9,ASTLPDRGYYGYT
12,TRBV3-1,ASSPDMPNSPLH
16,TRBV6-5,ASSYSWTGTLMNTEAF
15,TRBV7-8,ASSLALLSGRAYGYT
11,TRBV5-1,ASSLGFTDTQY
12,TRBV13,ASRSGTGVREQY
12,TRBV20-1,SARQGFSNQPQH
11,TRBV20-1,SARDQSTGELF
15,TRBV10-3,AISDSGTGGLLSGYT
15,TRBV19,ASKRAPGTAFNSPLH
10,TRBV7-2,ASTGATGELF
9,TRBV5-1,ASSLDDGYT
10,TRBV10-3,AISEIGDEAF
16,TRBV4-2,ASSQDSDTSGGWNEQF
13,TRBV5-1,ASSFDRGGNSPLH
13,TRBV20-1,SASPPREGTDTQY
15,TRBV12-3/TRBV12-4,ASSFGEQGAWSTEAF
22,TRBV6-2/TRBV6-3,ASSYQLFGGARRGPTHQAQPQH
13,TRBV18,ASSPLNGGTDTQY
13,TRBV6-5,ASSYGGGADTEAF
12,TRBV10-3,AVSRDRNNQPQH
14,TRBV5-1,ASSLGQGADIDEQF